The sequence of this T cell receptor (beta chain) was determined in a study of blood T cell repertoires in COVID-19. Study-wide background: Acute-phase and convalescent COVID-19 samples originated in the United States, Italy and Spain. Sources were T cells, B-cell-depleted T cells, or PBMCs; the material itself was cDNA or gDNA.

Authors' data handling: Nucleated cell number was recorded as an estimate derived from reference gene primer amplification. Clones were read by immunoSEQ multiplex PCR, and TCRdb kept only the in-frame ones, dropping some. From that table come the V and J calls and clone size; the DNA was used to work out D and trimming. The sample includes roughly 81,000 clones, roughly four fifths seen only once; the top ten take about 2%. In germline, CDR1 is SGHNT, CDR2 YENEEA. CDR3 length: 15 residues. The germline V and J ends were trimmed by 1 base and 0 bases, with 9 bases remaining between them. The TCR comes from a woman in her 70s with acute or convalescent COVID-19. The sequenced sample was peripheral blood. This chain connects TRBV11-3 to TRBJ1-1, with no clear D. In nucleotides, the CDR3 is TGTGCCAGCAGCTTAGGGGCCATGGTGAACACTGAAGCTTTCTTT. This codes for CASSLGAMVNTEAFF. Combining the CDR3 with reference TRBV11-3 and TRBJ1-1 gives the whole variable domain EAGVVQSPRYKIIEKKQPVAFWCNPISGHNTLYWYLQNLGQGPELLIRYENEEAVDDSQLPKDRFSAERLKGVDSTLKIQPAELGDSAVYLCASSLGAMVNTEAFFGQGTRLTVV.